This entry is about one T cell receptor beta chain. Its cognate antigen is unknown. These data come from a study of cytomegalovirus exposure and HLA in healthy donors. Primers: 60 Vbeta forward and 13 Jbeta reverse. TCRdb keeps only in-frame clones here, not all; method: immunoSEQ multiplex PCR. The sample holds 150,000 to 200,000 clones, approximately 9.5% seen once. The donors were healthy bone marrow donors. Notes on the study in general: A classifier reportedly called cytomegalovirus status with high sensitivity and specificity.

Germline lookup yields CDR1 MGHRA and CDR2 YSYEKL. V lost 3 bases to trimming and J lost 4 bases; unmatched junction nucleotides: 8. The length of the CDR3 is 15 residues. The rearrangement uses TRBV4-1 and TRBJ1-2; 7 bases are a match to TRBD1. This receptor was taken from a woman in her twenties or thirties in good health and CMV-seropositive. Sequencing was carried out using PBMCs. The CDR3 here is CASSHYPRDSYGYTF. The CDR3 DNA reads as TGCGCCAGCAGCCATTACCCCCGGGACAGCTATGGCTACACCTTC.